This is a list of T cell receptor beta chains from one sample in a study of T cell clusters in autoimmune cytopenias. TCRdb re-called the multiplex PCR reads and gives one entry per CDR3 protein, without DNA. The repertoire table contains over 650 distinct CDR3 sequences. The sample was also linked to a second study, of T cell repertoires in aging, cancer and after chemotherapy.

Sequenced input: peripheral blood. The receptors derive from a human donor with chronic lymphocytic leukemia. CDR3s include the opening cysteine and the closing phenylalanine or tryptophan. The listing skips clone size in some rows; elsewhere it reads once, few, many or a size class.

>15|TRBV20-1|medium-sized|TRBJ1-2
CSARMATGINYGYTF
>16|TRBV7-2|large|TRBJ2-3
CASSRRAGANTDTQYF
>17|TRBV20-1|medium-sized|TRBJ2-1
CSARRRVGGLSYNEQFF
>12|TRBV6-5|large|TRBJ2-5
CASNSPAMAQYF
>13|TRBV12-3/TRBV12-4|medium-sized|TRBJ2-7
CASRSQGADEQYF
>13|TRBV5-6|large|TRBJ1-2
CASSLGQGDGYTF
>14|TRBV18|medium-sized|TRBJ1-5
CASSPRDRDQPQHF
>11|TRBV18|large|TRBJ2-7
CASSGRGEQYF
>16|TRBV5-1|medium-sized|TRBJ1-3
CASSNPGTNSGNTIYF
>14|TRBV6-4|NA|TRBJ2-3
CASSSSGGADTQYF
>14|TRBV6-5|NA|TRBJ1-6
CASTTGTGYSPLHF
>14|TRBV13|NA|TRBJ2-5
CASSSRGPAKTQYF
>16|TRBV19|NA|TRBJ2-2
CASSHNRQGRSGELFF
>13|TRBV6-2/TRBV6-3|large|TRBJ2-5
CASSYFLQETQYF
>15|TRBV6-2/TRBV6-3|medium-sized|TRBJ1-6
CASKITSSYNSPLHF
>15|TRBV19|large|TRBJ2-1
CASSMEAGSYNEQFF
>13|TRBV18|large|TRBJ1-3
CASSPGPGNTIYF
>13|TRBV5-1|NA|TRBJ1-1
CASSFSGGTEAFF
>14|TRBV4-3|medium-sized|TRBJ2-2
CASSQDPLTGELFF
>13|TRBV19|medium-sized|TRBJ2-1
CASNLAGGNEQFF
>16|TRBV7-2|medium-sized|TRBJ1-3
CASSPTQGLSGNTIYF
>13|TRBV7-2|medium-sized|TRBJ1-1
CASSPMGAGEAFF
>16|TRBV6-2/TRBV6-3|large|TRBJ2-1
CASSYLAGGPLNEQFF
>14|TRBV5-1|medium-sized|TRBJ1-2
CASSFNSGDYGYTF